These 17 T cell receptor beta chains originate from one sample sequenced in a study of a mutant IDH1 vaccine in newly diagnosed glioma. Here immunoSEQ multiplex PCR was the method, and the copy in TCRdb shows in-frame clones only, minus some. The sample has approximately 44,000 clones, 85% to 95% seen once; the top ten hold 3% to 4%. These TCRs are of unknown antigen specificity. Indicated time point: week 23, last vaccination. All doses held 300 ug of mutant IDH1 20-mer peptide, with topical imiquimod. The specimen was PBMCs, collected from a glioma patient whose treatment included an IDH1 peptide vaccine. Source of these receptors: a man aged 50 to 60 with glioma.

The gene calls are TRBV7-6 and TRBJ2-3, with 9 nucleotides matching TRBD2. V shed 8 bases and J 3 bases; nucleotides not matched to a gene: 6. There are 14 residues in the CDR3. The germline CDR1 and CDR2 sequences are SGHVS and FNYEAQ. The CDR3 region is CASGAGGPTDTQYF. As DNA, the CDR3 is TGTGCCAGCGGGGCGGGGGGGCCTACAGATACGCAGTATTTT.

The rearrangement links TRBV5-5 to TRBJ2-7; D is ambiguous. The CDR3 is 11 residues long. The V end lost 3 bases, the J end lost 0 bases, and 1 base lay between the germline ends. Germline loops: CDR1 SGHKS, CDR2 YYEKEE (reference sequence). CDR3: CASSSSYEQYF. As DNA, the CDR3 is TGTGCCAGCAGCTCCTCCTACGAGCAGTACTTC.

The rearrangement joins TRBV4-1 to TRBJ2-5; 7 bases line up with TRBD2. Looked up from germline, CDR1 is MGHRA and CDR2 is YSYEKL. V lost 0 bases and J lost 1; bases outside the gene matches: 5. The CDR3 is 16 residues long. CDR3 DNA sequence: TGCGCCAGCAGCCAAGATGGTAGCGGGCCCCAAGAGACCCAGTACTTC. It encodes CASSQDGSGPQETQYF.

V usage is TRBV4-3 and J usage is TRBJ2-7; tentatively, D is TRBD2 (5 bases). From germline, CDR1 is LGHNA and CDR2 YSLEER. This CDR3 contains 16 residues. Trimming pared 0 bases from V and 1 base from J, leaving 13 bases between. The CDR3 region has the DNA TGCGCCAGCAGCCAAGATACTGCTCCGGGGTCCTACGAGCAGTACTTC. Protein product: CASSQDTAPGSYEQYF.

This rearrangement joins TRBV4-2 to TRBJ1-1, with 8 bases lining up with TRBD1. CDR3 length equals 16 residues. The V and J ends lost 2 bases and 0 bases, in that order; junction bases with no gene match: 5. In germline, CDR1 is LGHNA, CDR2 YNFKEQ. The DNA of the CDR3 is TGTGCCAGCAGCCAAACCCGGGACAGGTTGAACACTGAAGCTTTCTTT. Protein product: CASSQTRDRLNTEAFF.

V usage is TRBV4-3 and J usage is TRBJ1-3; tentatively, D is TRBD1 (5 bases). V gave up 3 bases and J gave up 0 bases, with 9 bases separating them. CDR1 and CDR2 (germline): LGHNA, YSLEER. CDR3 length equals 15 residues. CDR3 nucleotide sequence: TGCGCCAGCAGCCAGCACAGGCACTCTGGAAACACCATATATTTT. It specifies CASSQHRHSGNTIYF.

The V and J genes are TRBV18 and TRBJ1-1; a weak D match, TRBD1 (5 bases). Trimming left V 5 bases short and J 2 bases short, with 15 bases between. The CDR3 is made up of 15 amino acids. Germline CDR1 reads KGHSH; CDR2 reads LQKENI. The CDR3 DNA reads TGTGCCAGCTCAACGGGGGGGTTGGTTAACACTGAAGCTTTCTTT. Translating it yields CASSTGGLVNTEAFF.

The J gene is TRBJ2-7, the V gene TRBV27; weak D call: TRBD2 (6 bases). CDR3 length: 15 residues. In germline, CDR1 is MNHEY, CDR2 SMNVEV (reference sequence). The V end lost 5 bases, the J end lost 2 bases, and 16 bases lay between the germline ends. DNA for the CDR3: TGTGCCAGCAGTATCCGGGACTCCGCTGCCTACGAGCAGTACTTC. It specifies CASSIRDSAAYEQYF.

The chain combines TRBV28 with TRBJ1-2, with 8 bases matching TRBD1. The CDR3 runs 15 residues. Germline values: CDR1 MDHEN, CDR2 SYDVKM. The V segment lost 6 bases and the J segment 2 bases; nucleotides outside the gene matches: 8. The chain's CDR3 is CASREGGTGNYGYTF. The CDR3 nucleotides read TGTGCCAGCAGGGAGGGTGGGACAGGAAACTATGGCTACACCTTC.

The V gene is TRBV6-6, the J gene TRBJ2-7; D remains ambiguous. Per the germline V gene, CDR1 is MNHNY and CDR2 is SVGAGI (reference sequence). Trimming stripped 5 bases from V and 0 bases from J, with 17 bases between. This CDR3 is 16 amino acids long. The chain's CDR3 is CASSPRRASSSYEQYF. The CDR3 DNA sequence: TGTGCCAGCAGTCCCCGTCGGGCCTCCAGCTCCTACGAGCAGTACTTC.

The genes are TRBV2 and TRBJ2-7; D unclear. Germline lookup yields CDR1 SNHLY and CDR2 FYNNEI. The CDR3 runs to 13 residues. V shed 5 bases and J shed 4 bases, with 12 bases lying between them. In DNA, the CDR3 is TGTGCCAGCAGTTTCACTAAGGGATACGAGCAGTACTTC. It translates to CASSFTKGYEQYF.

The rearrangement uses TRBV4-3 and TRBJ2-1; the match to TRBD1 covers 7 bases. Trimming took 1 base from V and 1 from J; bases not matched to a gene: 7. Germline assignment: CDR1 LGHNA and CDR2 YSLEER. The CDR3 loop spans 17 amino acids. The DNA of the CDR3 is TGCGCCAGCAGCCAAGCGTCAGGGGGTCGTTCCTACAATGAGCAGTTCTTC. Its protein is CASSQASGGRSYNEQFF.

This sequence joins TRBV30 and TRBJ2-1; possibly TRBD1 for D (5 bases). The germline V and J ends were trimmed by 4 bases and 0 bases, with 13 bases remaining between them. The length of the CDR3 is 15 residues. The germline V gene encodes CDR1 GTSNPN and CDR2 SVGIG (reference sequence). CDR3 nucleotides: TGTGCCTGGAAGGGGCGAGGTAGCTCCTACAATGAGCAGTTCTTC. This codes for CAWKGRGSSYNEQFF.

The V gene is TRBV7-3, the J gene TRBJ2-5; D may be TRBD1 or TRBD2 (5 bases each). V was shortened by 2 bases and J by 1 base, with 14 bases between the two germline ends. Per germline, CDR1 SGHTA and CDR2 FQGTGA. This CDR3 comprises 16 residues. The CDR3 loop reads CASSLGLSGAQETQYF. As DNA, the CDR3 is TGTGCCAGCAGCTTAGGACTTTCCGGGGCCCAAGAGACCCAGTACTTC.

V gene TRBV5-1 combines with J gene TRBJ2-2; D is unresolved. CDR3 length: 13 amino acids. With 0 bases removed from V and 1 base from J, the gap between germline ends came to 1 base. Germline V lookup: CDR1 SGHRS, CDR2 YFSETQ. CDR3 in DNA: TGCGCCAGCAGCTTGGGGAACACCGGGGAGCTGTTTTTT. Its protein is CASSLGNTGELFF.

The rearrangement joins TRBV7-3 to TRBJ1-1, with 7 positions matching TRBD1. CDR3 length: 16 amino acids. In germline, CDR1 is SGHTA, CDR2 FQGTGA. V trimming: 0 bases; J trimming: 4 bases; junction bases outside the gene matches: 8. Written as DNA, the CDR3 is TGTGCCAGCAGCTTAACAGGGGGCGCGAGGATCACTGAAGCTTTCTTT. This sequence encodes CASSLTGGARITEAFF. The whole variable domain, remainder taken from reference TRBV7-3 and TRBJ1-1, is GAGVSQTPSNKVTEKGKYVELRCDPISGHTALYWYRQSLGQGPEFLIYFQGTGAADDSGLPNDRFFAVRPEGSVSTLKIQRTERGDSAVYLCASSLTGGARITEAFFGQGTRLTVV.

The CDR3 bases are TGCAGCGTTGAAATGAGACAGGGTACAGCTTTCTTT. It translates to CSVEMRQGTAFF. The rearrangement uses TRBV29-1 and TRBJ1-1, with TRBD1 matching over 7 bases. Trimming took 2 bases from V and 10 from J; bases not matched to a gene: 7. The CDR3 length is 12 residues. From germline, CDR1 is SQVTM and CDR2 ANQGSEA.